This T cell receptor (beta chain) was recorded in a study of OX40 agonist ivuxolimab in advanced cancers. General observations from the study: Clonal expansion from baseline to week 6 occurred in both CD4+ and CD8+ T cells.

The CDR3 is made up of 13 amino acids. Deletions cut 1 base from V and 7 bases from J, with 7 bases between. The germline V gene has CDR1 MGHRA and CDR2 YSYEKL. Some clones are missing from TCRdb's copy, which holds only in-frame ones; the method was immunoSEQ multiplex PCR. Of 21,000 or so clones in the sample, nearly 80% are singletons; the top ten hold roughly 15%. This clone counts as medium-sized. No antigen is known for it. Patients had blood sampled at baseline and again on cycle 4 day 1 and cycle 7 day 1. This receptor was identified in an adult with an advanced solid tumor such as melanoma, head and neck, liver or kidney cancer. The sample in question was CD4+ or CD8+ T cells sorted from blood, obtained in a trial of the OX40 agonist ivuxolimab. The V call is TRBV4-1, the J call TRBJ2-2; D unclear. The DNA for the CDR3 is TGCGCCAGCAGCCAAGGAACGTACGGGGAGCTGTTTTTT. It codes for CASSQGTYGELFF.